These T cell receptor beta chains were read from a single sample in a study of graft-versus-host responses after intestinal transplantation. Sequencing was performed with immunoSEQ multiplex PCR; in TCRdb, only in-frame clones are kept and a portion is missing. The table shows fewer than 20,000 clones, with over 70% occurring only once. The sequencing here drew on ileum tissue, taken approximately 61 weeks after intestinal transplant. The receptors here all came from a human patient who received an intestinal transplant, so some T cells may come from the graft donor. CDR3s include the opening cysteine and the closing phenylalanine or tryptophan. D genes are given only for firm matches. Clone size, where shown, is once, few, many, or a class for clones that have expanded.

v_call	cdr3_length	j_call	d_call	clone_size	cdr3_nt	cdr3_aa
TRBV7-9	11	TRBJ1-1	-	-	TGTGCCAGCAGCCGGACAGCTGAAGCTTTCTTT	CASSRTAEAFF
TRBV7-3	16	TRBJ2-3	-	-	TGTGCCAGCAGCCCCCGCGGACTCTCTAGCACAGATACGCAGTATTTT	CASSPRGLSSTDTQYF
TRBV10-3	16	TRBJ2-7	-	-	TGTGCCATCAGTGAGGGCCCCGGGACTTTTGTCTACGAGCAGTACTTC	CAISEGPGTFVYEQYF
TRBV10-3	14	TRBJ2-3	TRBD1	-	TGTGCCATCACCATGGGACAGGGAGCAGATACGCAGTATTTT	CAITMGQGADTQYF
TRBV5-4	14	TRBJ1-1	TRBD1	-	TGTGCCAGCAGCAAAACCGGGACAGAAGGAGAAGCTTTCTTT	CASSKTGTEGEAFF
TRBV19	18	TRBJ2-6	TRBD2	-	TGTGCCAGTAGTTCTCGGACTAGCGGGAGTCCTGGGGCCAACGTCCTGACTTTC	CASSSRTSGSPGANVLTF
TRBV7-2	17	TRBJ2-5	TRBD1	-	TGTGCCAGCAGCCATTATACCAGACAGGGGGCCTCGGGGGAGCAGTACTTC	CASSHYTRQGASGEQYF
TRBV7-2	13	TRBJ2-7	-	large	-	CASSLFGEGEQYF
TRBV7-9	16	TRBJ2-5	TRBD2	-	TGTGCCAGCAGCTTGATCCCCGGGAGGCATCCAGAGACCCAGTACTTC	CASSLIPGRHPETQYF
TRBV2	16	TRBJ2-2	TRBD1	-	TGTGCCAGCAGTGAAGCGCGGGTTACAGGGGCGAAGGAGCTGTTTTTT	CASSEARVTGAKELFF
TRBV11-2	15	TRBJ1-1	TRBD1	-	TGTGCCAGCAGCTTCTTAGGGGGCGCGAACACTGAAGCTTTCTTT	CASSFLGGANTEAFF
TRBV4-1	16	TRBJ1-1	-	-	TGCGCCAGCAGCCACCCTTGGGGATCCTCTAACACTGAAGCTTTCTTT	CASSHPWGSSNTEAFF
TRBV5-1	12	TRBJ2-5	-	-	TGCGCCAGCAGCTTGGGCCCAGAGACCCAGTACTTC	CASSLGPETQYF
TRBV6-6	13	TRBJ2-1	-	-	TGTGCCAGCAGTTTAGGGGGGCGGGGTGAGCAGTTCTTC	CASSLGGRGEQFF
TRBV6-5	12	TRBJ1-1	-	-	TGTGCCAGCAGTTACTCAAGAACTGAAGCTTTCTTT	CASSYSRTEAFF
TRBV5-6	14	TRBJ2-5	-	-	TGTGCCAGCAGCTTCTCCGGTGCCGGGGAGACCCAGTACTTC	CASSFSGAGETQYF
TRBV10-2	13	TRBJ2-5	-	-	TGCGCCAGCGGATGGACTATTAGGGAGACCCAGTACTTC	CASGWTIRETQYF
TRBV28	14	TRBJ1-5	-	once	TGTGCCAGCAGTTTTCCAGGGTTTGAGCAGCCCCAGCATTTT	CASSFPGFEQPQHF
TRBV19	17	TRBJ2-3	TRBD1	few	TGTGCCAGTAGTGTAGCAAACAGGGGTTTGAAGACAGATACGCAGTATTTT	CASSVANRGLKTDTQYF
TRBV6-5	15	TRBJ2-2	-	-	TGCGCCAGCAGTTATGATACGGGGGTACCCGGGGAGCTGTTTTTT	CASSYDTGVPGELFF
TRBV7-6	12	TRBJ2-5	-	-	TGTGCCAGCAGCTCAACGCAAGAGACCCAGTACTTC	CASSSTQETQYF
TRBV21-1	13	TRBJ1-2	-	-	TGTGCCAGCAGCAAAAAAAAACAGGGTGGCTACACCTTC	CASSKKKQGGYTF
TRBV9	16	TRBJ2-5	TRBD2	-	TGTGCCAGCAGCCCCTCTCAAGCGGGGGGGCGGGAGACCCAGTACTTC	CASSPSQAGGRETQYF
TRBV9	16	TRBJ2-1	TRBD2	-	TGTGCCAGCAGCGTAGAAGGGCTAGCGGGAGAGAATGAGCAGTTCTTC	CASSVEGLAGENEQFF
TRBV30	17	TRBJ2-4	-	-	TGTGCCTGGAGTGTCCGGGCGGGGGCCAAAGCCAAAAACATTCAGTACTTC	CAWSVRAGAKAKNIQYF
TRBV19	13	TRBJ1-2	-	-	TGTGCCAGTAGGGCGGGCAGCGGATATGGCTACACCTTC	CASRAGSGYGYTF
TRBV27	14	TRBJ1-5	-	-	TGTGCCAGCAGTTTATCCAATAGCAATCAGCCCCAGCATTTT	CASSLSNSNQPQHF
TRBV7-9	12	TRBJ2-3	-	-	TGTGCCAGCAGCTTGTTTGATGATACGCAGTATTTT	CASSLFDDTQYF
TRBV7-7	13	TRBJ2-1	TRBD1	once	TGTGCTAGCAGCAGACAGGGTGGGAATGAGCAGTTCTTC	CASSRQGGNEQFF
TRBV7-9	13	TRBJ2-7	-	-	TGTGCCAGCAGCTTAGCCATTTCCCCCGAGCAGTACTTC	CASSLAISPEQYF